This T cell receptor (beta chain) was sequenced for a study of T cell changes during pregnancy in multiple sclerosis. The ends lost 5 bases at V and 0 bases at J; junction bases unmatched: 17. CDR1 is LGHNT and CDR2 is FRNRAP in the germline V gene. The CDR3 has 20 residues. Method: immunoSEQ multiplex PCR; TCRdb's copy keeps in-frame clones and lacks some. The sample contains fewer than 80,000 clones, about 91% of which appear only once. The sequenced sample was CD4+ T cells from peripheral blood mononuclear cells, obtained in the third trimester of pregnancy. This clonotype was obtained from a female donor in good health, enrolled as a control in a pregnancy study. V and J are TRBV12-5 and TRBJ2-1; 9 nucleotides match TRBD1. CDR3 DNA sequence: TGTGCTAGTGGTACTACCGGGACAGGGTGGTTGTCCTCCTCCTACAATGAGCAGTTCTTC. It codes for CASGTTGTGWLSSSYNEQFF.